The 23 T cell receptor beta chains listed next were all sequenced from one sample in a study of blood T cell repertoires in COVID-19. The assay was immunoSEQ multiplex PCR, and TCRdb's table has in-frame clones only and misses some. The sample lists 70,000 to 80,000 clones, under 95% occurring once. Sequencing was carried out using peripheral blood. Receptors were obtained from a woman in her fifties or sixties with active COVID-19.

This chain joins TRBV19 and TRBJ1-2; TRBD1 agrees at 8 bases. This CDR3 has 13 residues. The germline V gene encodes CDR1 LNHDA and CDR2 SQIVND (reference sequence). J lost 4 bases, V lost 6 bases, and 4 bases had no gene match. The CDR3 sequence: CASSSGQAYGYTF. CDR3 DNA sequence: TGTGCCAGTAGCTCGGGACAGGCCTATGGCTACACCTTC. The full variable domain, in which reference TRBV19 and TRBJ1-2 provide the parts outside the CDR3, is DGGITQSPKYLFRKEGQNVTLSCEQNLNHDAMYWYRQDPGQGLRLIYYSQIVNDFQKGDIAEGYSVSREKKESFPLTVTSAQKNPTAFYLCASSSGQAYGYTFGSGTRLTVV.

This clone was seen a handful of times. V and J are TRBV28 and TRBJ1-5, with a possible D match to TRBD1 (6 bases). From germline, CDR1 is MDHEN and CDR2 SYDVKM. V was clipped by 8 bases and J by 7 bases, with 15 bases between them. The CDR3 consists of 13 residues. The chain's CDR3 is CASRTGSRQPQHF. As DNA, the CDR3 is TGTGCCAGCCGTACAGGGTCCCGACAGCCCCAGCATTTT.

The V gene is TRBV5-1, the J gene TRBJ2-3, with TRBD2 as a possible D gene (7 bases). Germline loops: CDR1 SGHRS, CDR2 YFSETQ. CDR3 length equals 15 residues. V was cut by 5 bases and J by 4 bases, with 17 bases left in between. This CDR3 is CASSKTGGLADTQYF. In DNA form, the CDR3 reads TGCGCCAGCAGTAAAACGGGGGGCTTGGCAGATACGCAGTATTTT.

The CDR3 protein is CASSIALGVYTF. The CDR3 nucleotides are TGTGCCAGTAGTATAGCTCTGGGAGTATACACCTTC. The V call is TRBV19, the J call TRBJ1-2; D unresolved. V lost 1 base, J lost 11 bases, and 11 bases lay in between. CDR3 length: 12 residues. Per germline, CDR1 LNHDA and CDR2 SQIVND (reference sequence).

In the case of this clone: The junction does not match germline at one end; this may be a read error. The CDR3 DNA reads TGTGCCAGCATTGAAGGGGGCATGGGTGAAAAACTGTTTTTT. It codes for CASIEGGMGEKLFF. V and J are TRBV6-1 and TRBJ1-4, with 7 positions matching TRBD1. From germline, CDR1 is MNHNS and CDR2 SASEGT. The CDR3 covers 14 residues.

V usage is TRBV7-2 and J usage is TRBJ1-6, with 8 nucleotides matching TRBD1. V dropped 5 bases and J dropped 2; count of bases not matched to a gene: 5. The CDR3 has 16 residues. The germline gives CDR1 SGHTA, CDR2 FQGNSA. The CDR3 spells CASSHQGAAYNSPLHF. The CDR3 nucleotides read TGTGCCAGCAGCCACCAGGGGGCAGCCTATAATTCACCCCTCCACTTT.

The chain joins TRBV29-1 to TRBJ2-1; the match to TRBD2 covers 10 bases. Germline trimming cut 7 bases from V and 0 bases from J; bases unmatched to any gene: 15. The CDR3 runs 18 residues. The germline CDR1 and CDR2 sequences are SQVTM and ANQGSEA. The CDR3 DNA is TGCAGCGCCCTGGACAGGACTAGCGGCCGAACCTCCTACAATGAGCAGTTCTTC. Translated, it gives CSALDRTSGRTSYNEQFF.

The chain's CDR3 is CASSLATSGGDTQYF. The CDR3 region has the DNA TGCGCCAGCAGCCTGGCGACTAGCGGGGGAGATACGCAGTATTTT. The chain combines TRBV5-1 with TRBJ2-3, with 12 nucleotides matching TRBD2. The CDR3 has 15 residues. The germline CDR1 and CDR2 sequences are SGHRS and YFSETQ. V was clipped by 4 bases and J by 5 bases; unmatched bases: 5.

This chain joins TRBV2 and TRBJ2-5, with D unclear. In germline, CDR1 is SNHLY, CDR2 FYNNEI. This CDR3 comprises 14 residues. The V end lost 6 bases, the J end lost 2 bases, and 13 bases lay between the germline ends. CDR3 DNA sequence: TGTGCCAGCAGCGCCACAGAATTTCAAGAGACCCAGTACTTC. It specifies CASSATEFQETQYF.

Only one count was recorded for this clone. The chain has TRBV9 and TRBJ1-2; no definite D call. The V gene's germline CDR1 is SGDLS and CDR2 YYNGEE. The CDR3 sequence is 15 residues long. The germline V and J ends were trimmed by 3 bases and 6 bases, with 18 bases remaining between them. CDR3 in DNA: TGTGCCAGCAGCGCGAACACGATGCCCGTACATGGCTACACCTTC. Translating gives CASSANTMPVHGYTF.

This clone occurred a few times. V usage is TRBV4-2 and J usage is TRBJ1-3, with D maybe TRBD1 (6 bases). This CDR3 is built from 15 residues. V was pared by 0 bases and J by 4 bases, with 10 bases between. The germline CDR1 and CDR2 sequences are LGHNA and YNFKEQ. CDR3 sequence (DNA): TGTGCCAGCAGCCAAGATTGGGGGCGGGGAAACACCATATATTTT. Protein: CASSQDWGRGNTIYF.

The chain links TRBV6-5 to TRBJ1-6; TRBD1 matches at 8 bases. V gave up 5 bases and J gave up 11 bases; unmatched junction bases: 5. Germline CDR1 MNHEY, CDR2 SVGAGI. The CDR3 runs to 13 residues. CDR3: CASSPRTGTPLHF. For the CDR3, the DNA is TGTGCCAGCAGTCCCCGGACAGGGACACCCCTCCACTTT.

The chain combines TRBV18 with TRBJ2-7; TRBD2 might be the D (5 bases). Germline-derived CDR1 and CDR2 are KGHSH and LQKENI. This CDR3 region has 16 residues. V gave up 0 bases and J gave up 0 bases, with 12 bases separating them. The CDR3 nucleotides are TGTGCCAGCTCACCACCCGCCAGCGGCAGCTCCTACGAGCAGTACTTC. This translates into CASSPPASGSSYEQYF.

The chain has TRBV5-1 and TRBJ1-3; possible D gene TRBD1, 5 bases. The V end was cut by 4 bases, the J end by 2 bases, with 19 bases between. The CDR3 runs to 17 residues. Germline CDR1 reads SGHRS; CDR2 reads YFSETQ. CDR3 loop: CASSHSPRTKTGNTIYF. The CDR3 bases are TGCGCCAGCAGCCACTCCCCCCGGACAAAAACTGGAAACACCATATATTTT.

The chain's CDR3 is CASSLAGSGRNTDTQYF. The CDR3 DNA sequence: TGTGCCAGCAGCTTAGCTGGTAGCGGGAGGAACACAGATACGCAGTATTTT. The chain combines TRBV11-2 with TRBJ2-3; 10 bases are shared with TRBD2. The CDR3 extends over 17 amino acids. The trim removed 1 base at V and 2 bases at J, leaving 6 bases unmatched. Germline CDR1 and CDR2: SGHAT and FQNNGV.

Regarding this clone: At the DNA level, this CDR3 is encoded by other sequences in the same sample as well. V is TRBV11-2 and J is TRBJ1-1, with 7 nucleotides matching TRBD1. Trimming cost V 4 bases and J 5 bases; bases outside gene matches: 4. CDR1 is SGHAT, CDR2 FQNNGV, per germline. The CDR3 has 13 residues. CDR3: CASSYSQGTEAFF. CDR3 bases: TGTGCCAGCAGCTATTCACAGGGGACTGAAGCTTTCTTT.

This chain connects TRBV3-1 (or the pseudogene TRBV3-2) to TRBJ2-7, with a weak D call TRBD1 (5 bases). V was pared by 2 bases and J by 0 bases, with 8 bases between. The CDR3 runs to 14 residues. Germline CDR1 reads LGHDT; CDR2 reads YNNKEL (reference sequence). CDR3 sequence: CASSQRDSSYEQYF. CDR3 sequence (DNA): TGTGCCAGCAGCCAACGAGACAGCTCCTACGAGCAGTACTTC.

This clone was found many times. The gene calls are TRBV6-6 and TRBJ1-1; D not certain. V gave up 0 bases and J gave up 1 base, with 9 bases separating them. Per germline, CDR1 MNHNY and CDR2 SVGAGI (reference sequence). This CDR3 has 15 residues. CDR3 sequence: CASSYSRVANTEAFF. The DNA of the CDR3 is TGTGCCAGCAGTTACTCGAGAGTAGCGAACACTGAAGCTTTCTTT.

V is TRBV29-1 and J is TRBJ2-1; perhaps TRBD2 as D (6 bases). There are 14 residues in the CDR3. The germline V and J ends were trimmed by 4 bases and 9 bases, with 19 bases remaining between them. CDR1 SQVTM and CDR2 ANQGSEA come from the germline V gene. DNA of the CDR3: TGCAGCGTTGTAATTGCGGGAACTAATATTGAGCAGTTCTTC. Translated, it gives CSVVIAGTNIEQFF.

This clone has just a few counts. The CDR3 nucleotides read TGTGCCAGCAGCCAAGACCAAAATTCACCCCTCCACTTT. It translates to CASSQDQNSPLHF. The rearrangement joins TRBV14 to TRBJ1-6; no reliable D call. This CDR3 region has 13 residues. In germline, CDR1 is SGHDN, CDR2 FVKESK. Trimming cost V 0 bases and J 7 bases, with 4 bases left between them.

The rearrangement links TRBV11-2 to TRBJ2-1; D call uncertain. Germline assignment: CDR1 SGHAT and CDR2 FQNNGV. CDR3 length: 13 amino acids. The V end lost 1 base, the J end lost 12 bases, and 13 bases lay between the germline ends. CDR3 sequence: CASSLALGGGQFF. The CDR3 DNA follows: TGTGCCAGCAGCTTAGCCTTAGGCGGTGGGCAGTTCTTC.

The rearrangement joins TRBV18 to TRBJ2-1; 9 nucleotides align to TRBD2. Trimming at V came to 8 bases and at J to 4 bases, leaving 6 bases not matched to a gene. The CDR3 has 14 amino acids. Germline V gene sequence: CDR1 KGHSH, CDR2 LQKENI. The CDR3 DNA reads TGTGCCAGCCAAAACCTAGCGGGGTACAATGAGCAGTTCTTC. Its translation: CASQNLAGYNEQFF.

The chain has TRBV19 and TRBJ2-2; a possible D gene is TRBD1 (6 bases). Trimming shortened V by 5 bases and J by 7 bases, and 20 bases separated the two germline ends. This CDR3 contains 16 residues. Germline values: CDR1 LNHDA, CDR2 SQIVND (reference sequence). This chain's CDR3 is CASSVRGQISFGELFF. DNA of the CDR3: TGTGCCAGTAGTGTCAGGGGTCAGATCTCTTTCGGGGAGCTGTTTTTT. The full variable domain, its missing parts supplied by reference TRBV19 and TRBJ2-2, is DGGITQSPKYLFRKEGQNVTLSCEQNLNHDAMYWYRQDPGQGLRLIYYSQIVNDFQKGDIAEGYSVSREKKESFPLTVTSAQKNPTAFYLCASSVRGQISFGELFFGEGSRLTVL.